This T cell receptor (beta chain) originates from a study of cytomegalovirus exposure and HLA in healthy donors. In the case of this clone: Its antigen remains unknown.

V shed 3 bases and J shed 0 bases, with 10 bases lying between them. The CDR3 sequence is 15 residues long. Germline values: CDR1 SGHDT, CDR2 YYEEEE. It was with 60 Vbeta and 13 Jbeta primers that the PCR ran. Using immunoSEQ multiplex PCR, the repertoire was profiled, and TCRdb retains in-frame clones only, with some absent. The sample gives around 50,000 clones, around 81% of which show up once; around 8% is in the top ten. Study observations and caveats: Testing in vitro showed a few CMV-associated chains specific for CMV antigens. It was likely that a cluster of highly shared sequence variants was a sequencing artifact.

The sequenced sample was PBMCs. The gene calls are TRBV5-6 and TRBJ2-1; D is possibly TRBD1 (6 bases). The sequence derives from a young man in good health and CMV-seropositive. CDR3 protein: CASSSRGHSYNEQFF. The CDR3 region has the DNA TGTGCCAGCAGCTCCAGGGGCCACTCCTACAATGAGCAGTTCTTC. Complete variable domain (other parts from reference TRBV5-6 and TRBJ2-1): DAGVTQSPTHLIKTRGQQVTLRCSPKSGHDTVSWYQQALGQGPQFIFQYYEEEERQRGNFPDRFSGHQFPNYSSELNVNALLLGDSALYLCASSSRGHSYNEQFFGPGTRLTVL.